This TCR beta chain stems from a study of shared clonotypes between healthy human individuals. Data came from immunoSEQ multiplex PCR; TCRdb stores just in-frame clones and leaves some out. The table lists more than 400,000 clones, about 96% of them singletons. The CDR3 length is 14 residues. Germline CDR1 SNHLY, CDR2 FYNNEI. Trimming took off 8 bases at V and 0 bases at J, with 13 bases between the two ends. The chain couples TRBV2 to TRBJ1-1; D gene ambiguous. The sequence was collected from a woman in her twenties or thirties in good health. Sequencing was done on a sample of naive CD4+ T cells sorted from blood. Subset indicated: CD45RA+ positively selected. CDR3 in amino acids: CASSFRPMNTEAFF. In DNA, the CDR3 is TGTGCCAGCTCCTTTCGACCCATGAACACTGAAGCTTTCTTT.